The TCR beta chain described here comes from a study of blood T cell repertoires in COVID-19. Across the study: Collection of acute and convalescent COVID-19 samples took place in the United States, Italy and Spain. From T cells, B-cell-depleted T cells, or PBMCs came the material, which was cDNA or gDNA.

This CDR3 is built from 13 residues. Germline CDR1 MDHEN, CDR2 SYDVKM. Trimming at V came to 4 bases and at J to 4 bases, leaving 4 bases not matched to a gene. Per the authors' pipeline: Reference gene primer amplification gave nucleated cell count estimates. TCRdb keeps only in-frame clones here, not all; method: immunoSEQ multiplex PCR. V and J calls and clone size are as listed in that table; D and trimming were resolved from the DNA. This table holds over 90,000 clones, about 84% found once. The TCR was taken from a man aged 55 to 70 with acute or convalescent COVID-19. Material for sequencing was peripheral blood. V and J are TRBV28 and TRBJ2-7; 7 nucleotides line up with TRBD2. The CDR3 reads CASSWDYRYEQYF. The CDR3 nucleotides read TGTGCCAGCAGTTGGGACTACCGTTACGAGCAGTACTTC. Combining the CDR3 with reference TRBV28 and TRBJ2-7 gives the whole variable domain DVKVTQSSRYLVKRTGEKVFLECVQDMDHENMFWYRQDPGLGLRLIYFSYDVKMKEKGDIPEGYSVSREKKERFSLILESASTNQTSMYLCASSWDYRYEQYFGPGTRLTVT.